These 20 T cell receptor beta chains were all obtained from the same sample, sequenced in a study of T cell responses to AZD1222 COVID-19 vaccine. Measured with immunoSEQ multiplex PCR; TCRdb has only the in-frame clones, and not every one. Of roughly 100,000 clones detected, 70% to 90% appear once; the ten largest clones hold approximately 5%. The specimen was peripheral blood, collected on day 0 of AZD1222 vaccination. The receptors stem from an adult in good health.

The chain links TRBV30 to TRBJ1-5, with 7 bases matching TRBD1. The length of the CDR3 is 14 residues. CDR1 GTSNPN and CDR2 SVGIG come from the germline V gene (reference sequence). The trim removed 0 bases at V and 9 bases at J, leaving 8 bases unmatched. The CDR3 nucleotides read TGTGCCTGGAGTGTACCAGGGGGAGATTTGCCCCAGCATTTT. Its translation is CAWSVPGGDLPQHF.

The rearrangement links TRBV18 to TRBJ1-3, with D uncertain. This CDR3 is built from 13 residues. V lost 4 bases, J lost 0 bases, and 4 bases lay in between. The V gene's germline CDR1 is KGHSH and CDR2 LQKENI. As DNA, the CDR3 is TGTGCCAGCTCACTGATCTCTGGAAACACCATATATTTT. Protein product: CASSLISGNTIYF.

This clone was seen a few times. The genes are TRBV3-1 (or the pseudogene TRBV3-2) and TRBJ1-4; 9 bases align to TRBD1. V was clipped by 6 bases and J by 8 bases; unmatched bases: 7. The CDR3 length is 14 residues. Germline V CDR1 and CDR2: LGHDT, YNNKEL (reference sequence). The CDR3 region has the DNA TGTGCCAGCAGTGCGACAGGGGGTAGGGAAAAACTGTTTTTT. The encoded protein is CASSATGGREKLFF.

The chain uses TRBV11-3 and TRBJ2-1; maybe TRBD1 (5 bases). The V gene lost 5 bases and the J gene lost 10 bases, with 15 bases spanning the gap. The CDR3 extends over 13 amino acids. Germline-derived CDR1 and CDR2 are SGHNT and YENEEA. This CDR3 reads CASSKGSGVEQFF. The DNA for the CDR3 is TGTGCCAGCAGCAAGGGGTCAGGTGTGGAGCAGTTCTTC.

The chain uses TRBV20-1 and TRBJ1-1; TRBD1 is a possible D gene (6 bases). This CDR3 spans 11 amino acids. In germline, CDR1 is DFQATT, CDR2 SNEGSKA (reference sequence). Trimming left V 2 bases short and J 7 bases short, with 8 bases between. The CDR3: CSARTGIEAFF. CDR3 DNA sequence: TGCAGTGCTAGAACAGGGATTGAAGCTTTCTTT.

CDR3 nucleotides: TGTGCCAGCAGAATGGGAACGGGAGGCACTGAAGCTTTCTTT. As protein: CASRMGTGGTEAFF. The chain joins TRBV7-9 to TRBJ1-1; D remains unclear. V was clipped by 6 bases and J by 4 bases, with 15 bases between them. Germline CDR1 is SEHNR and CDR2 is FQNEAQ (reference sequence). CDR3 size: 14 residues.

The chain joins TRBV20-1 to TRBJ2-5; perhaps TRBD1 as D (5 bases). CDR1 DFQATT and CDR2 SNEGSKA come from the germline V gene (reference sequence). This CDR3 region has 13 residues. V lost 3 bases and J 0 bases, leaving 8 bases between the germline ends. In DNA, the CDR3 is TGCAGTGCTAGTGGGGCGCACCAAGAGACCCAGTACTTC. Protein sequence: CSASGAHQETQYF.

CDR3 residues: CASSARTRGPGNEKLFF. Here the CDR3 DNA reads TGTGCCAGCAGTGCGCGCACGAGGGGGCCGGGTAATGAAAAACTGTTTTTT. The genes are TRBV27 and TRBJ1-4; 7 bases map to TRBD1. V was clipped by 5 bases and J by 4 bases; unmatched bases: 13. Germline V CDR1 and CDR2: MNHEY, SMNVEV (reference sequence). This CDR3 is built from 17 residues.

The chain employs TRBV5-6 and TRBJ2-5, with D uncertain. The CDR3 runs 13 residues. Trimming shortened V by 2 bases and J by 3 bases, and 8 bases separated the two germline ends. Germline CDR1 and CDR2: SGHDT and YYEEEE. DNA for the CDR3: TGTGCCAGCAGCTTAGGTACAGAAGAGACCCAGTACTTC. This translates into CASSLGTEETQYF.

The chain recombines TRBV5-1 with TRBJ1-4; no firm D call. CDR3 length: 15 amino acids. Germline V CDR1 and CDR2: SGHRS, YFSETQ. The V gene lost 2 bases and the J gene lost 8 bases, with 16 bases spanning the gap. The CDR3 DNA reads TGCGCCAGCAGCTTATCCACGAAGGTGGAGGAAAAACTGTTTTTT. Encoded protein: CASSLSTKVEEKLFF.

The CDR3 region is CASSYSTGGGNEQFF. The CDR3 nucleotides are TGTGCCAGCAGTTACTCAACGGGGGGGGGCAATGAGCAGTTCTTC. The chain recombines TRBV6-2 or TRBV6-3 with TRBJ2-1; 8 bases line up with TRBD2. The germline V gene encodes CDR1 MNHEY and CDR2 SVGEGT. With V trimmed by 0 bases and J by 6 bases, 4 bases remained unmatched. This CDR3 contains 15 residues.

This chain links TRBV29-1 with TRBJ2-3, with TRBD1 matching over 8 bases. The ends lost 3 bases at V and 4 bases at J; junction bases unmatched: 6. This CDR3 comprises 14 residues. Germline CDR1 SQVTM, CDR2 ANQGSEA. The CDR3 loop is CSVDGQGGSDTQYF. The CDR3 nucleotides are TGCAGCGTTGATGGACAGGGAGGTTCAGATACGCAGTATTTT.

With regard to this clone: The sample contains more than one DNA sequence encoding this CDR3. This chain uses TRBV7-9 with TRBJ1-1, with D tentatively TRBD1 (5 bases). The germline gives CDR1 SEHNR, CDR2 FQNEAQ (reference sequence). V was clipped by 1 base and J by 5 bases, with 11 bases between them. The length of the CDR3 is 14 residues. The CDR3 sequence is CASSLVGEGTEAFF. The CDR3 region has the DNA TGTGCCAGCAGCTTAGTGGGGGAAGGTACTGAAGCTTTCTTT.

J is TRBJ1-6 and V is TRBV11-2, with D perhaps matching TRBD1 (5 bases). Trimming shortened V by 6 bases and J by 4 bases, and 13 bases separated the two germline ends. Germline CDR1 is SGHAT and CDR2 is FQNNGV. The CDR3 has 15 amino acids. In DNA form, the CDR3 reads TGTGCCAGCAGGTCTGACAGATTATATAATTCACCCCTCCACTTT. Its translation is CASRSDRLYNSPLHF.

The genes are TRBV23-1 and TRBJ2-7; TRBD1 might be the D (7 bases). TRBV23-1 is annotated as an ORF whose role is uncertain. Deletions cut 8 bases from V and 7 bases from J, with 18 bases between. The CDR3 sequence is 13 residues long. The CDR3 coding sequence is TGCGCCAGCCCGGGGCAGGGGGGTGGAGAGCAGTACTTC. Translation: CASPGQGGGEQYF.

The rearrangement joins TRBV27 to TRBJ2-7, with D perhaps TRBD2 (5 bases). The length of the CDR3 is 14 residues. The germline V and J ends were trimmed by 5 bases and 2 bases, with 13 bases remaining between them. Germline V lookup: CDR1 MNHEY, CDR2 SMNVEV (reference sequence). CDR3: CASSPSSGPYEQYF. Written as DNA, the CDR3 is TGTGCCAGCAGTCCCTCGAGCGGCCCCTACGAGCAGTACTTC.

The J gene is TRBJ2-3, the V gene TRBV5-1; no definite D call. The CDR3 totals 12 residues. CDR1 and CDR2 (germline): SGHRS, YFSETQ. The ends were cut back, 0 bases at V and 5 bases at J, with 4 bases in the middle. This CDR3 reads CASSLAGDTQYF. In DNA form, the CDR3 reads TGCGCCAGCAGCTTGGCAGGAGATACGCAGTATTTT.

The chain employs TRBV7-2 and TRBJ1-1; 9 nucleotides line up with TRBD1. The CDR3 loop spans 15 amino acids. Per the germline V gene, CDR1 is SGHTA and CDR2 is FQGNSA. V was pared by 2 bases and J by 0 bases, with 1 base of the junction left unmatched. Here the CDR3 reads CASSLRTGVNTEAFF. DNA for the CDR3: TGTGCCAGCAGCTTAAGGACAGGGGTGAACACTGAAGCTTTCTTT. Complete variable domain (other parts from reference TRBV7-2 and TRBJ1-1): GAGVSQSPSNKVTEKGKDVELRCDPISGHTALYWYRQSLGQGLEFLIYFQGNSAPDKSGLPSDRFSAERTGGSVSTLTIQRTQQEDSAVYLCASSLRTGVNTEAFFGQGTRLTVV.

The gene calls are TRBV12-3 or TRBV12-4 and TRBJ2-1; D may be TRBD1 or TRBD2 (5 bases each). Trimming removed 5 bases at V and 5 bases at J, with 10 bases between. This CDR3 is 13 amino acids long. CDR3 DNA: TGTGCCAGCAGTCGGGACGATGACAATGAGCAGTTCTTC. Its translation: CASSRDDDNEQFF.

This chain connects TRBV19 to TRBJ2-7; 7 bases are a match to TRBD1. This CDR3 has 17 residues. Germline V CDR1 and CDR2: LNHDA, SQIVND (reference sequence). Trimming took 4 bases from V and 6 from J; bases not matched to a gene: 18. CDR3: CASSTLGTGVGGAEQYF. The CDR3 region has the DNA TGTGCCAGTAGTACCCTTGGAACAGGGGTTGGAGGAGCCGAGCAGTACTTC. The complete variable domain, with remaining parts taken from reference TRBV19 and TRBJ2-7, reads DGGITQSPKYLFRKEGQNVTLSCEQNLNHDAMYWYRQDPGQGLRLIYYSQIVNDFQKGDIAEGYSVSREKKESFPLTVTSAQKNPTAFYLCASSTLGTGVGGAEQYFGPGTRLTVT.